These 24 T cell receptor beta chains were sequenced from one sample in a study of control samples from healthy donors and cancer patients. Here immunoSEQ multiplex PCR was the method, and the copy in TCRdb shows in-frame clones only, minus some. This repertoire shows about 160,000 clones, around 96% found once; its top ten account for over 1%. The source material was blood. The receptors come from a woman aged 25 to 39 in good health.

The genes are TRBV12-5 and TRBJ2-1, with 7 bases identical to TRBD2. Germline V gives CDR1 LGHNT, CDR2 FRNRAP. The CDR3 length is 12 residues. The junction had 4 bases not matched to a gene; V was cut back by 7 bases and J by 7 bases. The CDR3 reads CASAAGGNEQFF. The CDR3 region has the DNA TGTGCTAGTGCCGCCGGGGGGAATGAGCAGTTCTTC.

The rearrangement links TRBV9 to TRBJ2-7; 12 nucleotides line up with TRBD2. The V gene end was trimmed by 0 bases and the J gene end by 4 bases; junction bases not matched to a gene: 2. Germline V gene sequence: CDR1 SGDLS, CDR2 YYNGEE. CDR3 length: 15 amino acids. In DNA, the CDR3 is TGTGCCAGCAGCGTAGCCGGGACTAGCGGGTACGAGCAGTACTTC. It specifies CASSVAGTSGYEQYF.

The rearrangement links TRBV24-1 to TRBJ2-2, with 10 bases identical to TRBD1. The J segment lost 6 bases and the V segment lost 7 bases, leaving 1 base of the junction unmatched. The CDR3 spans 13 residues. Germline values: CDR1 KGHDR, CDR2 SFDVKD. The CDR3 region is CATRGQGPGELFF. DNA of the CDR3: TGTGCCACCAGGGGACAGGGGCCCGGGGAGCTGTTTTTT.

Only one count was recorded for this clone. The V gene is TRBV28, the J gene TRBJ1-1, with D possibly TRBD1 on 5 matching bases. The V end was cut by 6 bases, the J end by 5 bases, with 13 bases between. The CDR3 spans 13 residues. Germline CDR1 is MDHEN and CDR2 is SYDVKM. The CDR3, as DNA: TGTGCCAGCAGCCTCCACAGGAGTACTGAAGCTTTCTTT. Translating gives CASSLHRSTEAFF.

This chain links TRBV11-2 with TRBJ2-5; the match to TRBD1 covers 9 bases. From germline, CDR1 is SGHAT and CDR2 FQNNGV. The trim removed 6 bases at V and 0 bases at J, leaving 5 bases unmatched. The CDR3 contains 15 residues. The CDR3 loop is CASSLRDRDQETQYF. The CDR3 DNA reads TGTGCCAGCAGTCTCCGGGACAGGGACCAAGAGACCCAGTACTTC.

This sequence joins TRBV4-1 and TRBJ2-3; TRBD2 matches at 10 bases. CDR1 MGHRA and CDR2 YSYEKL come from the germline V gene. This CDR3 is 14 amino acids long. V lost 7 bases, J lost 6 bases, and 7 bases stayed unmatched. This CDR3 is CASKSSGGGDTQYF. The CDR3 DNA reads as TGCGCCAGCAAGTCTAGCGGGGGCGGGGATACGCAGTATTTT.

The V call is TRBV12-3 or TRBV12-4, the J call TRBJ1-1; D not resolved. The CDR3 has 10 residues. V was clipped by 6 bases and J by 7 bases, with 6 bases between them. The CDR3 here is CASRLNEAFF. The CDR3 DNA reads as TGTGCCAGCAGATTAAATGAAGCTTTCTTT.

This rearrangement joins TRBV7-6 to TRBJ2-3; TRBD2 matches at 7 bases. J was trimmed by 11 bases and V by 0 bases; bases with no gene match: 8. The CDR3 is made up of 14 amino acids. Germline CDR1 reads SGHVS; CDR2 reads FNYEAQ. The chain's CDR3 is CASSLALPSGKQYF. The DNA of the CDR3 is TGTGCCAGCAGCTTAGCCTTGCCTAGCGGAAAGCAGTATTTT.

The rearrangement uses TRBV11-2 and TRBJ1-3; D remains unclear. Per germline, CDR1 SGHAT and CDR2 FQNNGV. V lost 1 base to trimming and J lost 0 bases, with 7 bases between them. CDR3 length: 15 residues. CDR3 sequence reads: CASSLAQSSGNTIYF. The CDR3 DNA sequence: TGTGCCAGCAGCTTAGCCCAGAGCTCTGGAAACACCATATATTTT.

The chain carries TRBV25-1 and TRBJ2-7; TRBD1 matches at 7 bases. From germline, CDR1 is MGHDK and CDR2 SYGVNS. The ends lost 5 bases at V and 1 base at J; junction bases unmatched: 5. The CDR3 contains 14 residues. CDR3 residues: CASSLKGQSYEQYF. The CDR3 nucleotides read TGTGCCAGCAGTCTAAAGGGACAGTCCTACGAGCAGTACTTC.

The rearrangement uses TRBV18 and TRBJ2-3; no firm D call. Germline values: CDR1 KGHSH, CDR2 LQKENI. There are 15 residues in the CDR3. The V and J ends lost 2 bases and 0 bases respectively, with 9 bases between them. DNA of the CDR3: TGTGCCAGCTCACCAGGCGGTCCTAGCACAGATACGCAGTATTTT. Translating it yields CASSPGGPSTDTQYF.

The CDR3 region has the DNA TGCGCCAGCAGCGGGGGGACTAGCGGGGCGAGAGATGAGCAGTTCTTC. Amino acids: CASSGGTSGARDEQFF. V usage is TRBV5-1 and J usage is TRBJ2-1, with TRBD2 matching over 13 bases. Germline CDR1 reads SGHRS; CDR2 reads YFSETQ. The CDR3 is 16 amino acids. Trimming at V came to 4 bases and at J to 8 bases, leaving 9 bases not matched to a gene. The full variable domain, with the rest looked up from reference TRBV5-1 and TRBJ2-1, is KAGVTQTPRYLIKTRGQQVTLSCSPISGHRSVSWYQQTPGQGLQFLFEYFSETQRNKGNFPGRFSGRQFSNSRSEMNVSTLELGDSALYLCASSGGTSGARDEQFFGPGTRLTVL.

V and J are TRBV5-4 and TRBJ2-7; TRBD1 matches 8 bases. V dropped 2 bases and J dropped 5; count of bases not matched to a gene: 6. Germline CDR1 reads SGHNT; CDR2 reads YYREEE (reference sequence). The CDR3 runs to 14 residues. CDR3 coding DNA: TGTGCCAGCAGCTTCGCAGGGGGCCCCAACGAGCAGTACTTC. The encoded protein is CASSFAGGPNEQYF.

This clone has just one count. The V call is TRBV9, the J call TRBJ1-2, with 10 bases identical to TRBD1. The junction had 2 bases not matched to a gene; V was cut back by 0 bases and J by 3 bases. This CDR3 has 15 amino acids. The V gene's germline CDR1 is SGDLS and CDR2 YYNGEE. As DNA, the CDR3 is TGTGCCAGCAGCGTAGAGGGACAGGGGTACTATGGCTACACCTTC. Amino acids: CASSVEGQGYYGYTF.

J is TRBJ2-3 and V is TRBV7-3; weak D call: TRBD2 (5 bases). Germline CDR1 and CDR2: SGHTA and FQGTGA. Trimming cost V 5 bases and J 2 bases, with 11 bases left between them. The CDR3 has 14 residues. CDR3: CASSLRDNTDTQYF. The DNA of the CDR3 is TGTGCCAGCAGCCTCCGGGATAACACAGATACGCAGTATTTT.

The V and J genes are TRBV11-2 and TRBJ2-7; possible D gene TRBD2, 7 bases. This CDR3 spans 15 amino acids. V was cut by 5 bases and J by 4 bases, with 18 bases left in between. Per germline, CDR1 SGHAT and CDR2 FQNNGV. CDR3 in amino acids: CASSTRGGSKYEQYF. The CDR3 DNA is TGTGCCAGCAGCACAAGGGGGGGGTCCAAATACGAGCAGTACTTC. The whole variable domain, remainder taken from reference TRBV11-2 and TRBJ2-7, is EAGVAQSPRYKIIEKRQSVAFWCNPISGHATLYWYQQILGQGPKLLIQFQNNGVVDDSQLPKDRFSAERLKGVDSTLKIQPAKLEDSAVYLCASSTRGGSKYEQYFGPGTRLTVT.

CDR3 DNA: TGTGCCAGCAGCCCGCCTAAGGGAGGAGATAATTCACCCCTCCACTTT. Its protein product is CASSPPKGGDNSPLHF. J is TRBJ1-6 and V is TRBV21-1. TRBV21-1 is marked as a pseudogene. The CDR3 runs 16 residues.

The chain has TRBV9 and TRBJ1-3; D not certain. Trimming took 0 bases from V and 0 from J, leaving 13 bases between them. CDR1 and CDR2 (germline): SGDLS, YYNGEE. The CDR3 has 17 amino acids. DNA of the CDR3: TGTGCCAGCAGCGTAGGTGCCGTGGCTAACTCTGGAAACACCATATATTTT. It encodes CASSVGAVANSGNTIYF.

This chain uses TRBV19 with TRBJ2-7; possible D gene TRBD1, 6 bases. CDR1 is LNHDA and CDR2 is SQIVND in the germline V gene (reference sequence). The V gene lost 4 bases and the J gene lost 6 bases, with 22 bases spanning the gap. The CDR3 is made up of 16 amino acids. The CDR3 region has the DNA TGTGCCAGTAGTAAAGCAGGGGCCCGACACGGGGCCGAGCAGTACTTC. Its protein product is CASSKAGARHGAEQYF.

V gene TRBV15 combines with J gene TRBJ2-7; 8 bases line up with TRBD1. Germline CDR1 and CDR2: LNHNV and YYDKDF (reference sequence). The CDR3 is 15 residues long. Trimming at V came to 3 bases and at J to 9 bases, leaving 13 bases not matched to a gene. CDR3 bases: TGTGCCACCAGCAGGGCCGGGACAGGAAAAGTGTGGCAGTACTTC. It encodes CATSRAGTGKVWQYF.

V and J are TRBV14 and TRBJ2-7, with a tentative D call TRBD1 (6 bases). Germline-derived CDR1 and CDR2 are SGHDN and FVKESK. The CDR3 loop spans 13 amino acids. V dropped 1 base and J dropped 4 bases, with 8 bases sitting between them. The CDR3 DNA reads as TGTGCCAGCAGCCAAGTACAGGGTTACGAGCAGTACTTC. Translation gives CASSQVQGYEQYF.

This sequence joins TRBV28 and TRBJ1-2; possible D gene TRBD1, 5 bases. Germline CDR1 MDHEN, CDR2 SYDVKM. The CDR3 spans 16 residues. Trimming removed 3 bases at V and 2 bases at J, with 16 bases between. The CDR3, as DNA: TGTGCCAGCAGTTTTGTTTTGGATTGGGGGAACTATGGCTACACCTTC. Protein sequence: CASSFVLDWGNYGYTF.

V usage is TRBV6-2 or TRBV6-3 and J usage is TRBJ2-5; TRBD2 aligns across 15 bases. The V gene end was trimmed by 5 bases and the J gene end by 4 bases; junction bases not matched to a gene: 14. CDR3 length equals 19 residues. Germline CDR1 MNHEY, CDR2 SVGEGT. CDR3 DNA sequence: TGTGCCAGCAGTAACCCGGGACTAGCGGGGGGCCGGCCTGGAGAGACCCAGTACTTC. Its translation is CASSNPGLAGGRPGETQYF.

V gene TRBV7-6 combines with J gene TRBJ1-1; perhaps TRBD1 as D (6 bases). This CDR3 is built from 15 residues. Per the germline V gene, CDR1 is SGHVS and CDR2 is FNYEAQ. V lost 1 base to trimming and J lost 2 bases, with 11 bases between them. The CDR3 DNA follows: TGTGCCAGCAGCTTAGTTTCAGGGGTTAACACTGAAGCTTTCTTT. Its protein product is CASSLVSGVNTEAFF.